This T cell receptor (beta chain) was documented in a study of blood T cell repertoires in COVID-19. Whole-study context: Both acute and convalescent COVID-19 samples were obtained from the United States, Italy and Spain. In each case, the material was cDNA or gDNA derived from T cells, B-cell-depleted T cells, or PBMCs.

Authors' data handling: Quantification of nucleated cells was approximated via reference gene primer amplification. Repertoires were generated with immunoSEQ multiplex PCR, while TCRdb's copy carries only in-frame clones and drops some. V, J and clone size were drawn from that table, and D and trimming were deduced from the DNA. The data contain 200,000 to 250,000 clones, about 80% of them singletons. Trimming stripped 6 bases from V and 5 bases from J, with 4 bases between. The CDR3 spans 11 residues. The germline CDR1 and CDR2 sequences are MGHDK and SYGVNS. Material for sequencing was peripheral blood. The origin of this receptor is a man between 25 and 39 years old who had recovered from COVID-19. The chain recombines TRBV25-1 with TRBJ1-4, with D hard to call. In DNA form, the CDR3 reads TGTGCCAGCAGAAGCAATGAAAAACTGTTTTTT. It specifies CASRSNEKLFF.